This T cell receptor (beta chain) was retrieved from a study of blood T cell repertoires in COVID-19. Turning to this clone: At one of its ends the junction is not consistent with the germline gene, which may arise from a read error.

Assay: immunoSEQ multiplex PCR; the TCRdb copy retains only in-frame clones and omits some. The sample lists a few hundred thousand clones, about 85% occurring once. This CDR3 region has 12 residues. Germline assignment: CDR1 SGHTA and CDR2 FQGTGA. The V and J genes are TRBV7-3 and TRBJ2-5; TRBD2 matches at 9 bases. This TCR was recovered from a man aged 35-49 years who had recovered from COVID-19. Sequencing was done on a sample of PBMCs or T cells enriched from blood (not recorded which). In nucleotides, the CDR3 is TGTGCCAGCAGCCCCGGGACTAGCAGGTTTAACTTC. It codes for CASSPGTSRFNF.